This T cell receptor beta chain is drawn from a study of CD8+ T cells in alopecia areata. Study-level points and caveats: Lesional tissue from the scalp (especially in alopecia totalis/universalis) showed higher clonality than normal scalp.

Sorting of CD4+ and CD8+ T cells was performed on PBMCs. Extracted RNA was reverse transcribed into cDNA, the sequencing template. This table comes from immunoSEQ multiplex PCR, and its TCRdb copy is limited to in-frame clones, with some not included. The sample includes some 120,000 clones, about 50% of them seen just once. Germline CDR1 is SQVTM and CDR2 is ANQGSEA. The germline V and J ends were trimmed by 5 bases and 1 base, with 14 bases remaining between them. The CDR3 totals 15 residues. About this clone: What it binds is unknown.

The rearrangement joins TRBV29-1 to TRBJ2-2, with D tentatively TRBD2 (5 bases). The TCR was taken from a human donor with alopecia areata. The sequenced sample consisted of NKG2D-low CD8+ T cells sorted from blood. CDR3 residues: CSVCLASMNTGELFF. The CDR3 coding sequence is TGCAGCGTTTGTCTGGCTAGCATGAACACCGGGGAGCTGTTTTTT.